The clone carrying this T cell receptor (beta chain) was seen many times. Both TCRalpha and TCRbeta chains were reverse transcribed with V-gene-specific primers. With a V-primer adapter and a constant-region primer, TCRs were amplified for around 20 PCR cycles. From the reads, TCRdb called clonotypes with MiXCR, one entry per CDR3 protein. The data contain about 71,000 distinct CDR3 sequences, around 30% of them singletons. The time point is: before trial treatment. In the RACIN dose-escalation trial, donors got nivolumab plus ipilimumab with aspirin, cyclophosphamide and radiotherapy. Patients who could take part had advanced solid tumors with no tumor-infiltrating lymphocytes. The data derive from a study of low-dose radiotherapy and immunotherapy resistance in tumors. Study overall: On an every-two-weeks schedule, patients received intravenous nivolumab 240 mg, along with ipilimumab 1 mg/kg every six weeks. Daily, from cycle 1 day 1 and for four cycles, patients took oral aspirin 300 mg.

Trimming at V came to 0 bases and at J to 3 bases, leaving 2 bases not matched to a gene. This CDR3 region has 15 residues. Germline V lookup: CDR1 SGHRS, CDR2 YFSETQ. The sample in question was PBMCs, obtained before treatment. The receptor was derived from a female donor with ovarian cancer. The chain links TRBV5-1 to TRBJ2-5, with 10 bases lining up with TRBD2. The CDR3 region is CASSLAGTSEETQYF. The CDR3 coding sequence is TGCGCCAGCAGCTTGGCCGGGACTAGCGAAGAGACCCAGTACTTC.